This T cell receptor beta chain stems from a study of identical twins. This clonotype was seen a handful of times. Its target is unknown. General study results and limits: There was more out-of-frame TCR alpha sharing in monozygotic twins than models estimated. Memory repertoires lacked the insertion deficit that abundant cord blood beta clonotypes showed.

MiXCR was run by TCRdb on the 5' RACE reads, yielding one entry per CDR3 protein. The table records 200,000 to 250,000 distinct CDR3 sequences, roughly 7% of them present only once. The same specimen was also included in a second study, on yellow fever vaccine responses in identical twins.

The receptor was derived from a woman under 30 in good health. The specimen sequenced was memory (CD45RO+) T cells sorted from blood.

CDR3 residues: CASREPGQGDNQPQHF. The CDR3 DNA is TGTGCCAGCAGAGAGCCGGGACAGGGGGATAATCAGCCCCAGCATTTT. This chain joins TRBV6-1 and TRBJ1-5; 11 nucleotides agree with TRBD1. From germline, CDR1 is MNHNS and CDR2 SASEGT. V lost 6 bases, J lost 4 bases, and 8 bases stayed unmatched. The CDR3 runs 16 residues.